The present entry profiles one T cell receptor (beta chain) with its context. This sample stems from a study of shared T cell receptors in the human thymus. The germline CDR1 and CDR2 sequences are MNHEY and SMNVEV (reference sequence). The ends were cut back, 5 bases at V and 10 bases at J, with 21 bases in the middle. CDR3 size: 16 residues. Method: immunoSEQ multiplex PCR; TCRdb's copy keeps in-frame clones and lacks some. Among 500,000 to 550,000 clones listed, 78% were seen once. Separately, the same data were catalogued under a study of human thymus T cells.

The V call is TRBV27, the J call TRBJ1-6, with D perhaps TRBD1 (6 bases). Sequencing used thymocytes. This sequence originates from a boy under three years old with a congenital heart defect. The CDR3 protein is CASSPRVPTGISPLHF. The CDR3 coding sequence is TGTGCCAGCAGTCCCCGGGTCCCCACAGGGATATCACCCCTCCACTTT.